This T cell receptor (beta chain) was identified during a study of shared clonotypes between healthy human individuals (dated by TCRdb to 2018 to 2021). Broadly, across the study: The cohort included three men and a couple of women between 18 and 49 years of age. Per donor, three plates each were used for CD4 naive and CD4 memory, two for CD8 naive, and one for CD8 memory. To increase sequencing depth and limit assay-specific biases, different laboratories used diverse techniques to prepare libraries and sequence TCR repertoires. To estimate repertoire size and how much clonotypes are shared between individuals, the study performed deep sequencing of blood TCR repertoires from roughly five healthy adults. Per donor, leukapheresis produced somewhere between about 0.9 and 9 billion PBMCs.

What the research found in general, with its limitations: Incomplete sequencing was indicated by rarefaction of sorted-subset datasets, despite the large sequencing depth. Naive subsets generally had larger estimated clonotype richness than memory subsets did. Higher generation probabilities were observed for clonotypes shared by all four sorted-subset donors than for non-shared clonotypes. Pairwise subsampling led to the expectation that sequencing depth would affect the degree of clonotype sharing among donors. Across a few donors, roughly 5.4% of naive CD4, 3.5% of naive CD8, about 2% of memory CD4, and under 0.45% of memory CD8 clonotypes were shared. Because the study included a small number of donors, the genetic and exposure-history diversity represented was limited. Sampling was limited to blood, and TCR repertoires in tissue likely differ from TCR repertoires in blood.

As for this clone: Its antigen is currently not known. The input lacks base qualities; no much larger clone sits a single base away.

The donors were healthy, HIV-negative adults who had no recently reported acute infections or vaccinations. Only Caucasian adults living in Nashville, Tennessee, USA were represented among the donors. Magnetic negative selection was used to enrich CD4+ T cells, after which naive cells were positively selected on CD45RA and the negative fraction became the memory subset. After blood collection by leukapheresis, PBMCs were isolated using Ficoll-Histopaque density gradient centrifugation and then cryopreserved in the vapor phase of liquid nitrogen. Analytical flow cytometry was used to check the purity and quantity of every magnetically sorted T cell population. Genomic DNA was isolated from each sorted fraction and quantified by UV absorbance on a Nanodrop 2000c. V lost 6 bases and J lost 5 bases, and the count of bases not matched to a germline gene is 7. Taken from the germline V gene, the CDR1 and CDR2 loops are SGDLS and YYNGEE. CDR3 length: 14 amino acids, cysteine to phenylalanine. The retained sequence is limited to the CDR3, 42 bases, with the frame set at the first base.

Using the deep immunoSEQ assay, TCR CDR3 regions were amplified from genomic DNA by multiplex PCR. Extracted genomic DNA from each cell subset was spread evenly across all wells of several immunoSEQ 96-well plates, with each plate serving as a replicate. For sorted subsets, 150 to 250 ng of genomic DNA, equivalent to some 30,000 T cell genomes, went into each replicate PCR. The purified libraries were quantified using a Qubit 3.0 fluorometer, sized with a Bioanalyzer 2100, and then quantified again using the KAPA Library Quantification kit. Every immunoSEQ 96-well plate was sequenced on a separate single-read 150-cycle Illumina NextSeq 550 flow cell. The paper's data handling went like this. Because only junctional sequences without quality scores were contained in the immunoSEQ output, filtering matching that applied to full-length reads could not be performed. Sequences were annotated with PyIR, a Python wrapper for IgBLAST v1.9, using IMGT germline references to assign V/J genes and CDR3. Reads with weak V/J assignments (E-value above 1e-6), missing CDR3, stop codons, out-of-frame junctions, or ambiguous translated residues were removed. A V3J clonotype was defined by an identical inferred V gene, J gene, and CDR3 amino acid sequence. Percentage overlap between repertoires was calculated by dividing the number of shared unique clonotypes by the size of the smaller repertoire. Three approaches were used to assess repertoire richness: RTK rarefaction, the Chao1 estimator, and Recon v2.1 estimates of unobserved clonotypes. For all TCRbeta clonotypes obtained by the gDNA method from several donors, generation probabilities were computed with OLGA. TCRdb obtained this table from immuneACCESS and retained in-frame rearrangements with V and J assigned. These tables miss some clones; where compared with another copy, unresolved V genes account for less than half of the shortfall, and the remainder is unexplained. V, J and clone size are taken as reported in that table, and D and trimming were inferred from the DNA itself. The sample table contains 2.3 million or so clones; only one count was recorded for more than 80% of them. The ten largest clones capture about 0.37% of the sample.

Sequencing was done on a sample of naive CD4+ T cells from PBMCs. This sample's cell subset or site label indicates: CD45RA+ positively selected. Recombination joined TRBV9 with TRBJ2-1; 8 nucleotides in the junction match TRBD2. This receptor was obtained from a man aged 18 to 29 in good health. Some clones in this sample may be carry-over from other donors' samples. The sequence in DNA is TGTGCCAGCAATTACGGGAGGGGGGACAATGAGCAGTTCTTC. This encodes CASNYGRGDNEQFF. The reference TRBV9 and TRBJ2-1 proteins fill in what lies around the CDR3, so the full variable domain reads DSGVTQTPKHLITATGQRVTLRCSPRSGDLSVYWYQQSLDQGLQFLIQYYNGEERAKGNILERFSAQQFPDLHSELNLSSLELGDSALYFCASNYGRGDNEQFFGPGTRLTVL.